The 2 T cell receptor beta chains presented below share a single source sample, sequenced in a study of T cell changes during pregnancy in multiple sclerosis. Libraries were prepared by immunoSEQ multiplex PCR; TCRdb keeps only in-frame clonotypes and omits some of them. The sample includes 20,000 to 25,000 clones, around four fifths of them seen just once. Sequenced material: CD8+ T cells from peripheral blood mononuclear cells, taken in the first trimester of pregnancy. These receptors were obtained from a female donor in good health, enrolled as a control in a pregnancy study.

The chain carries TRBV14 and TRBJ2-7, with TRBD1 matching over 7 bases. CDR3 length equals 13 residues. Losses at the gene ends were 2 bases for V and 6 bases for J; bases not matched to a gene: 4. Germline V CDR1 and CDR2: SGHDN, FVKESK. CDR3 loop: CASSQYRGTEQYF. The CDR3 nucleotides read TGTGCCAGCAGCCAATACAGGGGAACCGAGCAGTACTTC.

CDR3 sequence (DNA): TGCGCCAGCAGCCAAGGAGCTCGGGGGGGCTTGGCAGATACGCAGTATTTT. It codes for CASSQGARGGLADTQYF. The chain couples TRBV4-1 to TRBJ2-3; 8 nucleotides match TRBD2. V lost 1 base, J lost 4 bases, and 10 bases stayed unmatched. This CDR3 has 17 residues. Germline V gene data show CDR1 as MGHRA and CDR2 as YSYEKL.